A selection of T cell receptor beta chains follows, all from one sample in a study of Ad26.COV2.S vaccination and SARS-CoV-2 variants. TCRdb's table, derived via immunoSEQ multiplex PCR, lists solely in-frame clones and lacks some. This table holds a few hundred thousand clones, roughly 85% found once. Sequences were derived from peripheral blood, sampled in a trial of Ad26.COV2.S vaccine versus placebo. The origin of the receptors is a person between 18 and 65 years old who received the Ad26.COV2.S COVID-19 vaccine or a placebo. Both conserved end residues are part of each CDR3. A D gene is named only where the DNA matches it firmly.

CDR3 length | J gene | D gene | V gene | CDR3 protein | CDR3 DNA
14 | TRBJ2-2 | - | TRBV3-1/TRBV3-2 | CASSQFTYTGELFF | TGTGCCAGCAGCCAGTTCACCTACACCGGGGAGCTGTTTTTT
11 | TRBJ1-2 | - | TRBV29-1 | CSVEGTGGYTF | TGCAGCGTTGAAGGGACGGGGGGCTACACCTTC
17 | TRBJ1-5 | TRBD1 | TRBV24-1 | CATSGEQGAAGNQPQHF | TGTGCCACCAGTGGAGAACAGGGGGCTGCGGGTAATCAGCCCCAGCATTTT
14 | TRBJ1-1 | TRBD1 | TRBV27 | CASSQQGVGTEAFF | TGTGCCAGCTCACAACAGGGGGTGGGCACTGAAGCTTTCTTT
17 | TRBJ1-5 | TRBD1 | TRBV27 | CASSPLILGGRNQPQHF | TGTGCCAGCAGTCCCCTAATTCTAGGGGGCCGGAATCAGCCCCAGCATTTT
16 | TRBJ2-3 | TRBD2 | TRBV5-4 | CASSLAGGGPTDTQYF | TGTGCCAGCAGCTTGGCCGGCGGGGGGCCCACAGATACGCAGTATTTT
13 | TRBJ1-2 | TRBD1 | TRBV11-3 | CASSSDRGDGYTF | TGTGCCAGCAGCTCCGACAGGGGTGATGGCTACACCTTC
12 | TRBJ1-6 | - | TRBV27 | CASSFRNSPLHF | TGTGCCAGCTCCTTCAGGAATTCACCCCTCCACTTT
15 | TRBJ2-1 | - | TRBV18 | CASCDRPGSYNEQFF | TGTGCCAGCTGCGACAGACCAGGTTCTTACAATGAGCAGTTCTTC
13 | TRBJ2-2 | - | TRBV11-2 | CASSSGGTGELFF | TGTGCCAGCAGTTCCGGCGGCACCGGGGAGCTGTTTTTT
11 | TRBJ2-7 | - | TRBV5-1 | CASTSSGEQYF | TGCGCCAGCACCTCATCAGGGGAGCAGTACTTC
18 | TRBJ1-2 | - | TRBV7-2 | CASSLPTGRVGSLDGYTF | TGTGCCAGCAGCCTACCCACGGGGAGGGTTGGGAGCCTGGATGGCTACACCTTC
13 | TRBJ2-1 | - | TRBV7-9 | CASSLYGYNEQFF | TGTGCCAGCAGCTTATACGGCTACAATGAGCAGTTCTTC
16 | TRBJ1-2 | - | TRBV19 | CASSIIQEADEDGYTF | TGTGCCAGTAGTATAATTCAGGAGGCGGATGAGGATGGCTACACCTTC
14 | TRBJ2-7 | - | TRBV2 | CASRPRGSYYEQYF | TGTGCCAGCAGACCTAGGGGGAGCTACTACGAGCAGTACTTC
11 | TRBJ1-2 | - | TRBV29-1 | CSDAGSYGYTF | TGCAGCGATGCGGGGAGCTATGGCTACACCTTC
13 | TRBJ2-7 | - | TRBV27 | CASSLHTRAEQYF | TGTGCCAGCAGTTTACACACCCGGGCCGAGCAGTACTTC
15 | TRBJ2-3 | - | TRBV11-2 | CASSPRAAPQGTQYF | TGTGCCAGCAGCCCAAGGGCTGCCCCCCAGGGCACGCAGTATTTT
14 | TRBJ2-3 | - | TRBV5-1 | CASSYSGSTDTQYF | TGCGCCAGCAGTTATAGCGGCTCCACAGATACGCAGTATTTT
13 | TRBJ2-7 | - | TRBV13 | CASSSQPRFEQYF | TGTGCCAGCAGCTCCCAACCTAGGTTCGAGCAGTACTTC
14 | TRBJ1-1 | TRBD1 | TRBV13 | CASSLGTGPTEAFF | TGTGCCAGCAGCTTAGGGACAGGGCCCACTGAAGCTTTCTTT
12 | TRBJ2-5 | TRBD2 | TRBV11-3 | CASGRGGETQYF | TGTGCCAGCGGTCGGGGGGGAGAGACCCAGTACTTC